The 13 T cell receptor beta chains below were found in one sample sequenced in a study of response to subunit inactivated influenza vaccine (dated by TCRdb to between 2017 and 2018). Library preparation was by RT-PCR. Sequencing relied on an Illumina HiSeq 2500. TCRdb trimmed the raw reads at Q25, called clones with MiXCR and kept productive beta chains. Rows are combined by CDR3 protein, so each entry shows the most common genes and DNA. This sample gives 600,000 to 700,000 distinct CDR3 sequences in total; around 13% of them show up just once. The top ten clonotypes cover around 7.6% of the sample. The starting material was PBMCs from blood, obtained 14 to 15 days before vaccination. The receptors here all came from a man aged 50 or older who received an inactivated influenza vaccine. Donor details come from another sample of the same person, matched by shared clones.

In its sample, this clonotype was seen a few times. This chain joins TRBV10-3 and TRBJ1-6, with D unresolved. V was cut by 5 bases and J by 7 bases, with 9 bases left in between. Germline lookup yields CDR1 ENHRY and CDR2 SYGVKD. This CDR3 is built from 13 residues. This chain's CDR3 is CAISKAENSPLHF. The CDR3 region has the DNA TGTGCCATCAGTAAAGCAGAGAATTCACCCCTCCACTTT.

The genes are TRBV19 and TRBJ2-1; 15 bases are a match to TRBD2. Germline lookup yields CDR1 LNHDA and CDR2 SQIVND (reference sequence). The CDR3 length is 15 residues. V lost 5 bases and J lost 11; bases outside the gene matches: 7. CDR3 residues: CASSPPGLAGGQQFF. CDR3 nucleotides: TGTGCCAGTAGTCCACCGGGACTAGCGGGAGGCCAGCAGTTCTTC.

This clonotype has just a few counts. The CDR3 DNA follows: TGCAGTGCTACCGGGGGGGGAGGGTCTTTCCAAGAGACCCAGTACTTC. Protein: CSATGGGGSFQETQYF. The chain recombines TRBV20-1 with TRBJ2-5, with 8 bases matching TRBD2. Per the germline V gene, CDR1 is DFQATT and CDR2 is SNEGSKA (reference sequence). The CDR3 loop spans 16 amino acids. V dropped 4 bases and J dropped 1; count of bases not matched to a gene: 11.

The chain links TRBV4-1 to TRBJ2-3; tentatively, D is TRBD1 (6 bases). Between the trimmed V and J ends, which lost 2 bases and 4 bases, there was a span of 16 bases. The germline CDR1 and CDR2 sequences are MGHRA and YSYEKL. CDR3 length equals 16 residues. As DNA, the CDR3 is TGCGCCAGCAGCCAACCTACAGGGATCTTCTCAGATACGCAGTATTTT. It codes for CASSQPTGIFSDTQYF.

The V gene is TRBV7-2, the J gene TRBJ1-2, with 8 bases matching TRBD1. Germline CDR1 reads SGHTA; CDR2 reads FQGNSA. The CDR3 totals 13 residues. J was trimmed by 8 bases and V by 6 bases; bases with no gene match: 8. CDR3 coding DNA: TGTGCCAGCAGTACCCGACAGGGGATCGGCTACACCTTC. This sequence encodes CASSTRQGIGYTF.

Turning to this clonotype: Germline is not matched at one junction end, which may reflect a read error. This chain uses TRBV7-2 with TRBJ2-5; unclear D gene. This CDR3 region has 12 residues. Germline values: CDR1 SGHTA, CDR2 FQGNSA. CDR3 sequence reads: CASSSVPTPPHF. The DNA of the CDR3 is TGTGCCAGCAGCTCGGTACCGACTCCGCCGCACTTC.

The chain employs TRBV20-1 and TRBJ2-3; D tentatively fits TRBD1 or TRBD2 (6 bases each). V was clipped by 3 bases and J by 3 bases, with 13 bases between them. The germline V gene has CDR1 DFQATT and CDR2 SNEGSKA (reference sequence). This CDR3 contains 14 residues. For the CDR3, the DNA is TGCAGTGCTAGTCGTCCGGGGGCAACAGATACGCAGTATTTT. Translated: CSASRPGATDTQYF.

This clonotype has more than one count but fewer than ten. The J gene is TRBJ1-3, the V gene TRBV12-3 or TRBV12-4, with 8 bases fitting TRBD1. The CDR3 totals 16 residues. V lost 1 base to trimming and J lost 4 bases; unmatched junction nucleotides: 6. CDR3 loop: CASSLGAGGVGNTIYF. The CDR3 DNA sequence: TGTGCCAGCAGTTTAGGGGCAGGGGGCGTCGGAAACACCATATATTTT.

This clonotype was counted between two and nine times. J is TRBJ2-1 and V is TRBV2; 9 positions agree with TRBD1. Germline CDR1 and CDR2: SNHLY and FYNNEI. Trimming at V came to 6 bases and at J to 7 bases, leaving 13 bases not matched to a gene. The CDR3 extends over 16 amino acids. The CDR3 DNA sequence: TGTGCCAGCAGGAAAAGGGCCGGGACAGGGACTAATGAGCAGTTCTTC. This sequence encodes CASRKRAGTGTNEQFF.

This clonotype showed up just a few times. In DNA form, the CDR3 reads TGTGCCACAAACCCCGGGACCACCCATGTAGGAACAGATACGCAGTATTTT. Protein sequence: CATNPGTTHVGTDTQYF. V is TRBV10-3 and J is TRBJ2-3; D is tentatively TRBD1 or TRBD2 (5 bases each). This CDR3 region has 17 residues. The germline V and J ends were trimmed by 10 bases and 3 bases, with 26 bases remaining between them. Germline V gene sequence: CDR1 ENHRY, CDR2 SYGVKD.

The CDR3 coding sequence is TGCAGTGCTAGCCGACGATGGGGACCCATTGACAATGAGCAGTTCTTC. Translating gives CSASRRWGPIDNEQFF. The chain carries TRBV20-1 and TRBJ2-1; D assignment may be TRBD1 or TRBD2 (5 bases each). V lost 3 bases and J lost 5, with 20 bases in between. Germline CDR1 and CDR2: DFQATT and SNEGSKA (reference sequence). The CDR3 covers 16 residues.

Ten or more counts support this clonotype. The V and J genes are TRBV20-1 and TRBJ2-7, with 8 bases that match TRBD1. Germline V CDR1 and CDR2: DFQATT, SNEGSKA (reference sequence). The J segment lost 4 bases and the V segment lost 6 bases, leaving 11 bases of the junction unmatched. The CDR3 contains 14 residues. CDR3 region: CSAEGFDRGYEQYF. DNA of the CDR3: TGCAGTGCCGAAGGATTCGACAGGGGATACGAGCAGTACTTC.

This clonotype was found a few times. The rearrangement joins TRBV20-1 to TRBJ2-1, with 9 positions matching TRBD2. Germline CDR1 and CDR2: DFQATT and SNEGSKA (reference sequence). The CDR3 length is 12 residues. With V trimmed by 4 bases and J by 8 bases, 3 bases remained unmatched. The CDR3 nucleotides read TGCAGTGCTAAGCGGGAGGTCCATGAGCAGTTCTTC. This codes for CSAKREVHEQFF.